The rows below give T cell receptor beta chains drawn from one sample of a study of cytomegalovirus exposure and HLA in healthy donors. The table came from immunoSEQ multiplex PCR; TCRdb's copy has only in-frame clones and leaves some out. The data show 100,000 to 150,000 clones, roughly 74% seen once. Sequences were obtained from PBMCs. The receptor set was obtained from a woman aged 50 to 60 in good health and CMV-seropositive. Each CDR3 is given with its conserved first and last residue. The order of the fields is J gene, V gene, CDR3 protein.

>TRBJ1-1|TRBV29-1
CSAQLRQETFF
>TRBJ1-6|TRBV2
CASSPGNSPLHF
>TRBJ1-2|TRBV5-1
CASSLGGRYGYTF
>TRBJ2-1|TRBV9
CASSVGGGVSNEQFF
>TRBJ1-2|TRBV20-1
CSAGRGYGYTF
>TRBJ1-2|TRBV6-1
CASRPPGALGGGYTF
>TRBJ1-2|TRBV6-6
CASSPTGGGYGYTF
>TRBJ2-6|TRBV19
CASSPISGANVLTF
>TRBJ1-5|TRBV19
CASSIWGVYSNQPQHF
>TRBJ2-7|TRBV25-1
CASSDTGGSTYEQYF
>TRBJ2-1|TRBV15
CATSRDLRAAEQFF
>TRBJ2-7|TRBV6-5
CASSSTGTGYYEQYF
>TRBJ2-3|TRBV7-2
CASSLGTGYSTDTQYF
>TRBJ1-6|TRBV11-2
CASSLPPRGNSPLHF
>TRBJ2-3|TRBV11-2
CASSLGADRVADTQYF
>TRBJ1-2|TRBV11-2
CASSFGQGNYGYTF